This T cell receptor (beta chain) emerged from a study of beta chain features in type 1 diabetes. General study findings and limits: Naive, central memory and Treg TCRB repertoires appeared more alike in patients than in healthy donors. Moderately but significantly shorter TCRB CDR3s were found in Type 1 diabetes patients in all four CD4+ subsets.

CDR1 SGHTA and CDR2 FQGNSA come from the germline V gene. The CDR3 consists of 16 residues. Deletions cut 2 bases from V and 0 bases from J, with 10 bases between. As concerns this clone: Antigen specificity is unknown.

A single heparinised blood sample, averaging roughly 110 mL, was obtained per donor. Via the markers CD45RO/CCR7/CD25/CD127/CD95/CD27, stem cell-like memory, regulatory, central memory and naive CD4+ cells were sorted. Investigators reverse transcribed all isolated RNA, so they sequenced expressed TCRB transcripts. The assay was immunoSEQ multiplex PCR, and TCRdb's table has in-frame clones only and misses some. Of roughly 500,000 clones in the sample, about an eighth are singletons; the top ten hold 0.045% to 0.06%. The J gene is TRBJ1-4, the V gene TRBV7-2; D gene unclear. The TCR was taken from a woman under 30 in good health. The sequenced sample was naive CD4+ T cells from blood. In nucleotides, the CDR3 is TGTGCCAGCAGCTTATTTGGAGTTTCAACTAATGAAAAACTGTTTTTT. Protein product: CASSLFGVSTNEKLFF.